This is a list of T cell receptor beta chains from one sample in a study of blood T cell repertoires in COVID-19. Generated by immunoSEQ multiplex PCR, the TCRdb table keeps only in-frame clones and is missing some. The sample has around 150,000 clones, around 90% seen once. The sample was peripheral blood. The receptor set was obtained from a woman aged 55-69 years with active or convalescent COVID-19. CDR3s include the opening cysteine and the closing phenylalanine or tryptophan. Fields, in order: D gene, CDR3 length, clone size, V gene, J gene, CDR3 protein, CDR3 DNA. The D gene is left open where the match is weak. Size is omitted from some rows. Given values are once, few, many or a class for expanded clones.

.	13	.	TRBV27	TRBJ1-1	CASSLQLNTEAFF	TGTGCCAGCAGTCTACAGCTGAACACTGAAGCTTTCTTT
TRBD1	16	.	TRBV19	TRBJ1-5	CASSIITGTVNQPQHF	TGTGCCAGTAGTATCATTACCGGGACAGTAAATCAGCCCCAGCATTTT
.	18	.	TRBV18	TRBJ1-1	CAASSILIGRQGNTEAFF	TGTGCCGCCAGCTCAATTCTCATTGGTCGTCAGGGGAACACTGAAGCTTTCTTT
.	15	.	TRBV6-5	TRBJ2-5	CASSQLQGFQETQYF	TGTGCCAGCTCGCAATTACAGGGATTCCAAGAGACCCAGTACTTC
TRBD1	14	.	TRBV5-1	TRBJ1-4	CASQPDRSNEKLFF	TGCGCCAGCCAACCGGACAGGTCGAATGAAAAACTGTTTTTT
TRBD1	15	.	TRBV2	TRBJ2-7	CASREWDRGQDEQYF	TGTGCCAGCAGGGAATGGGACAGGGGGCAAGACGAGCAGTACTTC
.	16	.	TRBV10-2	TRBJ2-2	CASSVSELTNTGELFF	TGCGCCAGCAGTGTTTCGGAGCTGACTAACACCGGGGAGCTGTTTTTT
TRBD2	15	once	TRBV7-2	TRBJ2-1	CASSPRAGAYNEQFF	TGTGCCAGCAGCCCCCGCGCGGGAGCCTACAATGAGCAGTTCTTC
TRBD2	14	once	TRBV5-4	TRBJ2-7	CASSSREGVSGAYF	TGTGCCAGCAGCTCCCGTGAGGGTGTTAGCGGGGCTTACTTC
.	14	.	TRBV5-5	TRBJ2-4	CASSFVGGEDIQYF	TGTGCCAGCAGCTTCGTGGGCGGGGAGGACATTCAGTACTTC
.	17	once	TRBV4-1	TRBJ2-1	CASSPRGAAESYNEQFF	TGCGCCAGCAGCCCCCGGGGAGCGGCGGAATCCTACAATGAGCAGTTCTTC
TRBD2	16	.	TRBV2	TRBJ2-4	CASSGLAGLAKNIQYF	TGTGCCAGCAGTGGACTAGCGGGTTTAGCCAAAAACATTCAGTACTTC
TRBD1	14	few	TRBV10-3	TRBJ1-6	CAISGAGQYSPLHF	TGTGCCATCAGTGGCGCGGGACAGTATTCACCCCTCCACTTT
TRBD1	14	.	TRBV6-4	TRBJ1-3	CANSTGPPGNTIYF	TGTGCCAATTCGACAGGGCCACCGGGAAACACCATATATTTT
TRBD1	13	.	TRBV25-1	TRBJ1-2	CASSPMGTGGYTF	TGTGCCAGCAGTCCAATGGGGACAGGCGGCTACACCTTC
TRBD1	14	.	TRBV20-1	TRBJ2-5	CSASPGGLGETQYF	TGCAGTGCTAGTCCAGGGGGCCTAGGAGAGACCCAGTACTTC
.	13	.	TRBV5-4	TRBJ1-2	CASSGQRGYGYTF	TGTGCCAGCAGCGGCCAGAGGGGGTATGGCTACACCTTC
.	12	once	TRBV12-3/TRBV12-4	TRBJ2-5	CASSLKGKTQYF	TGTGCCAGCAGTTTAAAGGGGAAGACCCAGTACTTC
.	13	.	TRBV6-2/TRBV6-3	TRBJ2-1	CASSYSAENEQFF	TGTGCCAGCAGTTACAGCGCAGAGAATGAGCAGTTCTTC
TRBD2	16	.	TRBV4-3	TRBJ2-1	CASSPNSGGFINEQFF	TGCGCCAGCAGCCCAAATAGCGGGGGGTTTATCAATGAGCAGTTCTTC
TRBD2	17	.	TRBV19	TRBJ2-1	CASSILLAGDLYNEQFF	TGTGCCAGTAGTATATTACTAGCGGGAGATCTCTACAATGAGCAGTTCTTC
TRBD1	16	.	TRBV19	TRBJ2-7	CASSIKYPDRVDEQYF	TGTGCCAGTAGTATAAAGTACCCGGACAGGGTGGACGAGCAGTACTTC
.	15	once	TRBV10-3	TRBJ2-5	CAIRRDQGGRETQYF	TGTGCCATCAGGAGAGATCAGGGAGGACGGGAGACCCAGTACTTC
.	15	.	TRBV2	TRBJ1-6	CASSKDSQYNSPLHF	TGTGCCAGCAGTAAGGACAGTCAGTATAATTCACCCCTCCACTTT
TRBD1	15	.	TRBV11-2	TRBJ2-2	CASSLGTGSTGELFF	TGTGCCAGCAGCTTAGGGACAGGGAGCACCGGGGAGCTGTTTTTT
TRBD1	13	.	TRBV12-3/TRBV12-4	TRBJ1-2	CASSETGNYGYTF	TGTGCCAGCAGTGAGACAGGGAACTATGGCTACACCTTC
TRBD1	15	.	TRBV27	TRBJ1-2	CASSPQGTGGYGYTF	TGTGCCAGCAGCCCACAGGGGACTGGGGGCTATGGCTACACCTTC
.	15	.	TRBV19	TRBJ1-5	CASSIWGDSNQPQHF	TGTGCCAGTAGTATCTGGGGGGATAGCAATCAGCCCCAGCATTTT
TRBD1	17	.	TRBV19	TRBJ1-6	CASSIVNPGQGDSPLHF	TGTGCCAGTAGTATAGTAAACCCGGGACAGGGGGATTCACCCCTCCACTTT
TRBD2	13	.	TRBV6-5	TRBJ2-7	CASRTSGGYEQYF	TGTGCCAGCAGGACTAGCGGGGGGTACGAGCAGTACTTC
.	14	.	TRBV25-1	TRBJ1-6	CASSETDDPLPLHF	TGTGCCAGCAGTGAGACAGACGATCCCTTACCCCTCCACTTT
.	16	once	TRBV29-1	TRBJ1-2	CSADAGPGLSNYGYTF	TGCAGCGCCGACGCGGGGCCTGGATTAAGTAACTATGGCTACACCTTC
.	15	.	TRBV25-1	TRBJ1-5	CASSPGSYSNQPQHF	TGTGCCAGCAGTCCTGGTAGTTATAGCAATCAGCCCCAGCATTTT
.	14	.	TRBV28	TRBJ1-1	CATSRGGLNTEAFF	TGTGCCACCTCCCGAGGAGGGCTGAACACTGAAGCTTTCTTT
TRBD1	15	.	TRBV4-1	TRBJ1-6	CASSQGDRNNSPLHF	TGCGCCAGCAGCCAAGGGGACAGAAATAATTCACCCCTCCACTTT
.	11	.	TRBV12-3/TRBV12-4	TRBJ2-3	CASLRTDTQYF	TGTGCCAGCCTAAGAACAGATACGCAGTATTTT
TRBD1	13	.	TRBV24-1	TRBJ1-1	CARGGQANTEAFF	TGTGCCAGGGGGGGACAGGCGAACACTGAAGCTTTCTTT
.	15	.	TRBV5-1	TRBJ2-2	CASSLDRVQTGELFF	TGCGCCAGCAGCTTGGACAGGGTACAGACCGGGGAGCTGTTTTTT
TRBD1	15	.	TRBV7-2	TRBJ1-2	CASSLIFLTGNGPTF	TGTGCCAGCAGCTTAATCTTTTTGACAGGGAATGGACCCACCTTC
.	16	.	TRBV7-9	TRBJ2-3	CASSLSSGGRRNTQYF	TGTGCCAGCAGCTTAAGTTCCGGCGGAAGGCGAAATACGCAGTATTTT
TRBD1	14	.	TRBV27	TRBJ1-1	CASSSQGGNTEAFF	TGTGCCAGCAGTTCACAGGGGGGAAACACTGAAGCTTTCTTT
.	17	.	TRBV24-1	TRBJ2-2	CATSDSMDRLNTGELFF	TGTGCCACCAGTGATTCGATGGACAGACTTAACACCGGGGAGCTGTTTTTT
.	15	once	TRBV27	TRBJ1-2	CASSLGGLGDYGYTF	TGTGCCAGCAGTTTAGGGGGGTTGGGGGACTATGGCTACACCTTC
.	14	.	TRBV7-9	TRBJ1-1	CASSPGGSDTEAFF	TGTGCCAGCAGCCCTGGCGGGAGCGACACTGAAGCTTTCTTT
TRBD2	12	.	TRBV18	TRBJ2-3	CAGGGSTDTQYF	TGTGCAGGCGGGGGGAGCACAGATACGCAGTATTTT
.	14	.	TRBV15	TRBJ2-5	CATSRDYGRETQYF	TGTGCCACCAGCAGAGATTACGGTCGCGAGACCCAGTACTTC
.	15	.	TRBV18	TRBJ2-7	CASSGGASSLYEQYF	TGTGCCAGCTCAGGAGGGGCGTCCTCCCTCTACGAGCAGTACTTC
TRBD1	16	.	TRBV11-2	TRBJ1-1	CASSLAPGTGNTEAFF	TGTGCCAGCAGCCTCGCCCCCGGGACAGGGAACACTGAAGCTTTCTTT
TRBD1	15	.	TRBV30	TRBJ1-6	CAWSVGQGNNSPLHF	TGTGCCTGGAGCGTAGGACAGGGGAATAATTCACCCCTCCACTTT
TRBD2	15	.	TRBV7-9	TRBJ2-1	CASSLGGGEYNEQFF	TGTGCCAGCAGCTTAGGCGGGGGGGAATACAATGAGCAGTTCTTC
TRBD1	14	.	TRBV10-3	TRBJ2-7	CAISDGQGIYEQYF	TGTGCCATCAGTGACGGACAGGGAATCTACGAGCAGTACTTC
.	13	.	TRBV5-1	TRBJ1-2	CASSLAGESGYTF	TGCGCCAGCAGCTTGGCCGGGGAGTCAGGCTACACCTTC
TRBD1	15	few	TRBV5-1	TRBJ1-5	CASSWGQGSNQPQHF	TGCGCCAGCAGCTGGGGACAGGGTAGCAATCAGCCCCAGCATTTT